This TCR beta chain was sequenced in a study of OX40 agonist ivuxolimab in advanced cancers. Across the study: The mean age was roughly 60 years, ranging from roughly 23 to 90, with about four fifths of participants male.

Study-wide findings and caveats: On average, CD8+ T cells showed a greater number of expanded clones than CD4+. Antigen specificity of clonally expanded peripheral T cells was not established. At 0.1 to 3.0 mg/kg, CD4+ and CD8+ blood T cells expanded clonally by week 6.

The CDR3 is made up of 15 amino acids. With 5 bases clipped from V and 3 bases from J, the junction kept 9 bases outside the gene matches. Germline V gene data show CDR1 as SEHNR and CDR2 as FQNEAQ (reference sequence). Repertoires were generated with immunoSEQ multiplex PCR, while TCRdb's copy carries only in-frame clones and drops some. The data contain about 16,000 clones, approximately 84% of them singletons. A single count supports this clone. Its specificity is unknown. This TCR was recovered from an adult with an advanced solid tumor such as melanoma, head and neck, liver or kidney cancer. Sequences were derived from CD4+ or CD8+ T cells sorted from blood, sampled in a trial of the OX40 agonist ivuxolimab. This chain uses TRBV7-9 with TRBJ2-7; TRBD2 agrees at 8 bases. In DNA form, the CDR3 reads TGTGCCAGCAGCCGAACGACTAGCGCTATCTACGAGCAGTACTTC. Its translation is CASSRTTSAIYEQYF.